This T cell receptor beta chain was retrieved from a study of blood T cells in healthy people across ages. Together with a sample-barcoded 5' primer, a J-beta primer mix was included in a second PCR lasting roughly 6 to 12 cycles. From the 5' RACE reads, TCRdb called clonotypes with MiXCR, one entry per CDR3 protein. The table shows hundreds of thousands of distinct CDR3 sequences, with nearly 25% occurring only once. The V end was cut by 5 bases, the J end by 4 bases, with 20 bases between. The CDR3 runs 16 residues. In germline, CDR1 is SGHTA, CDR2 FQGNSA. This clonotype was seen repeatedly, ten times or more. The same sample was also studied in work on T cells of mothers and their children. That paper adds: Every microgram of extracted RNA entered cDNA synthesis, around 1.4 ug per 15 ul. The study found slightly higher but non-significant overlap in related versus unrelated mother-child pairs.

V is TRBV7-2 and J is TRBJ2-5, with TRBD2 as a possible D gene (6 bases). This sequence originates from a boy aged 10-17 years in good health. The sequenced sample consisted of blood. CDR3: CASSKRGGTQGETQYF. In DNA, the CDR3 is TGTGCCAGCAGCAAACGGGGCGGGACGCAAGGAGAGACCCAGTACTTC.